Listed below are T cell receptor beta chains from one sample, sequenced in a study of technical replicates of blood from a few donors. Generated by immunoSEQ multiplex PCR, the TCRdb table keeps only in-frame clones and is missing some. This sample yields 80,000 to 100,000 clones, of which around 96% are seen a single time; approximately 0.38% belongs to the top ten. The sequencing sample was made of T cells isolated from PBMCs. The source of these receptors is a human donor in good health. Both conserved end residues are part of each CDR3. A D gene is named only where the DNA matches it firmly. Where a row states a size, it is once, few, many or the class of an expanded clone; other rows omit it.

>TRBD1|TRBJ1-3|TRBV5-6|-
TGTGCCAGCAGCCCGACAGGGGCCGGAAACACCATATATTTT
CASSPTGAGNTIYF
>-|TRBJ1-2|TRBV5-1|-
TGCGCCAGCAGACCTCCGGAGTTGTCCTATGGCTACACCTTC
CASRPPELSYGYTF
>-|TRBJ1-1|TRBV11-2|-
TGTGCCAGCAGCGTGGAGGGTGAAGCTTTCTTT
CASSVEGEAFF
>-|TRBJ1-1|TRBV9|-
TGTGCCAGCAGCGTCGGGGGTCCCCTTAATGGAGCTTTCTTT
CASSVGGPLNGAFF
>TRBD1|TRBJ1-5|TRBV27|-
TGTGCCAGCGGTGACAGGGGAAAGGTTCAGCCCCAGCATTTT
CASGDRGKVQPQHF
>-|TRBJ2-7|TRBV28|-
TGTGCCAGCAGTGGTTTTCATGACAGCTCCTACGAGCAGTACTTC
CASSGFHDSSYEQYF
>-|TRBJ1-3|TRBV6-5|-
TGTGCCAGCAGTTACGAGGCCGGACAGACTGGAAACACCATATATTTT
CASSYEAGQTGNTIYF
>TRBD2|TRBJ2-7|TRBV28|-
TGTGCCAGCAGTTTTCTTGGGACTAGCTCCTACGAGCAGTACTTC
CASSFLGTSSYEQYF
>-|TRBJ1-2|TRBV18|-
TGTGCCAGCTCACCGCAAGGGGCCCTCGATGGCTACACCTTC
CASSPQGALDGYTF
>TRBD1|TRBJ1-2|TRBV27|-
TGTGCCAGCAGTTTATCAGGGGGCGCAGGCTTAGCCCGCCCGGGCTACACCTTC
CASSLSGGAGLARPGYTF
>TRBD1|TRBJ2-4|TRBV2|-
TGTGCCAGCGGCCAGACAGGGAATGGGGCCAAAAACATTCAGTACTTC
CASGQTGNGAKNIQYF
>TRBD1|TRBJ2-1|TRBV7-9|-
TGTGCCAGCACCCACAACCACAGGGGGAGTCGTTACAATGAGCAGTTCTTC
CASTHNHRGSRYNEQFF
>TRBD2|TRBJ2-5|TRBV2|-
TGTGCCAGCAGTGGTCTAGCGGGCTCGGCGGAGACCCAGTACTTC
CASSGLAGSAETQYF
>-|TRBJ2-3|TRBV4-3|-
TGCGCCAGCAGCCAAGGGGCGGGACGGATAGATACGCAGTATTTT
CASSQGAGRIDTQYF
>TRBD1|TRBJ2-7|TRBV15|-
TGTGCCACCAGCAGGCACCGGGACAGGGTCCGCGAGCAGTACTTC
CATSRHRDRVREQYF
>TRBD1|TRBJ2-3|TRBV7-3|-
TGTGCCAGCAGCTTAAGCCCTTTAGGGACAGGGACAGATACGCAGTATTTT
CASSLSPLGTGTDTQYF
>-|TRBJ2-5|TRBV27|-
TGTGCCAGCAGCATTTGGGCCGAAGAGACCCAGTACTTC
CASSIWAEETQYF
>-|TRBJ2-7|TRBV7-8|-
TGTGCCAGCAGCCGCTATGACGAGCAGTACTTC
CASSRYDEQYF
>-|TRBJ1-1|TRBV27|-
TGTGCCAGCAGTTTATCCTGGCGGGTCGGTGGCACTGAAGCTTTCTTT
CASSLSWRVGGTEAFF
>TRBD2|TRBJ2-7|TRBV4-2|-
TGTGCCAGCAGCCAAGTGAGCGGGAGCTCCTACGAGCAGTACTTC
CASSQVSGSSYEQYF
>-|TRBJ1-1|TRBV11-2|-
TGTGCCAGCAGCTTAGAGCGGCTCATGAACACTGAAGCTTTCTTT
CASSLERLMNTEAFF
>-|TRBJ1-5|TRBV7-9|-
TGTGCCAGCAGCTTAGGGAGGTCCGGGCAGGTATTT
CASSLGRSGQVF
>-|TRBJ2-7|TRBV6-5|-
TGTGCCAGCAGTTACGCGGGGTTTTACGAGCAGTACTTC
CASSYAGFYEQYF
>TRBD2|TRBJ2-2|TRBV9|-
TGTGCCAGCAGCGCCATTGGCGGGAGTTACACCGGGGAGCTGTTTTTT
CASSAIGGSYTGELFF
>TRBD2|TRBJ2-7|TRBV2|-
TGTGCCAGCAGTTTTGCAGGACTAGCGGGAGGGTACGAGCAGTACTTC
CASSFAGLAGGYEQYF
>TRBD1|TRBJ1-2|TRBV7-2|once
TGTGCCAGCAGCCATCCCCGGGACAGGGGCGGCTATGGCTACACCTTC
CASSHPRDRGGYGYTF
>TRBD1|TRBJ1-4|TRBV7-2|-
TGTGCCAGCAGCCGCACTGTGGGGACAGGGAGTGAAAAACTGTTTTTT
CASSRTVGTGSEKLFF
>-|TRBJ2-1|TRBV9|once
TGTGCCAGTGAGAAGAGGGACTTGGGACCCTCCAATGAGCAGTTCTTC
CASEKRDLGPSNEQFF
>TRBD1|TRBJ1-2|TRBV29-1|-
TGCAGCGTCCTAACTTCTCTCCCGGGACAGGGACAAGGCTACACCTTC
CSVLTSLPGQGQGYTF
>-|TRBJ2-3|TRBV5-4|-
TGTGCCAGCAGCTTGGCCGGGACAGATACGCAGTATTTT
CASSLAGTDTQYF
>TRBD1|TRBJ2-7|TRBV18|-
TGTGCCAGCTCACCACTCCTTGGACAGGGGGCGCTTGAGCAGTACTTC
CASSPLLGQGALEQYF
>-|TRBJ2-7|TRBV27|-
TGTGCCAGCAGTTTCACGTCTACTCACGAGCAGTACTTC
CASSFTSTHEQYF
>-|TRBJ2-2|TRBV11-3|-
TGTGCCAGCAGCCCAGGGGACACCGGGGAGCTGTTTTTT
CASSPGDTGELFF
>-|TRBJ2-3|TRBV19|-
TGTGCCAGTAGTAGGTACAGGGATACAGATACGCAGTATTTT
CASSRYRDTDTQYF
>-|TRBJ1-5|TRBV7-8|-
TGTGCCAGCAGCTTATTAGTAGGGGTAAGCAATCAGCCCCAGCATTTT
CASSLLVGVSNQPQHF
>TRBD2|TRBJ2-7|TRBV5-1|-
TGCGCCAGCAGCTTGGGAGACAGGGGGACTAGCGGACCCTCCTACGAGCAGTACTTC
CASSLGDRGTSGPSYEQYF